The 27 T cell receptor beta chains given below trace back to one sample, sequenced in a study of spatial heterogeneity in lung cancer. Time point denoted: sample taken at primary tumor resection. General study points: Counts of expanded intratumoral alpha and beta TCRs tracked tumor mutation counts.

These receptors have no known antigen. TCRdb analysed the 5' RACE reads with MiXCR anew, one entry per CDR3 protein. Of several thousand distinct CDR3 sequences detected, around 8.4% appear once; the ten largest clones hold approximately 4.4%. Source: lung tumor tissue, taken at surgery. The origin of the receptors is a male donor with early-stage non-small cell lung cancer.

This clonotype appeared many times. The library was built for alpha chains, so this beta chain is an off-target read and its size means little. The rearrangement joins TRBV20-1 to TRBJ2-1; 9 nucleotides line up with TRBD1. The trim removed 0 bases at V and 5 bases at J, leaving 8 bases unmatched. Germline V CDR1 and CDR2: DFQATT, SNEGSKA (reference sequence). The length of the CDR3 is 16 residues. The CDR3 DNA follows: TGCAGTGCTAGAGATAAGGGGACAGGGTTACACAATGAGCAGTTCTTC. It encodes CSARDKGTGLHNEQFF.

Within the sample, this clonotype is medium-sized. This beta chain is a stray sequence in a library constructed for alpha chains; its clone size is not meaningful. The chain uses TRBV6-1 and TRBJ2-5; 7 positions match TRBD1. This CDR3 comprises 15 residues. V dropped 4 bases and J dropped 4; count of bases not matched to a gene: 9. CDR1 is MNHNS and CDR2 is SASEGT in the germline V gene. The CDR3 sequence: CASSANRGLGETQYF. CDR3 DNA: TGTGCCAGCAGTGCGAACAGGGGATTAGGAGAGACCCAGTACTTC.

In this sample, this clonotype is medium-sized (0.01 to 0.1%). A library made for alpha chains picked up this beta chain off target, so its size means little. The gene calls are TRBV2 and TRBJ2-3; tentative D call: TRBD1 (5 bases). V lost 2 bases and J 6 bases, leaving 15 bases between the germline ends. The CDR3 runs 15 residues. Germline V gene lookup returns CDR1 SNHLY and CDR2 FYNNEI. The CDR3 sequence: CASSESPTGADTQYF. The DNA of the CDR3 is TGTGCCAGCAGTGAAAGTCCGACTGGGGCCGATACGCAGTATTTT.

This clonotype is judged medium-sized. This beta chain was picked up by a library intended for alpha chains and is off target, so its count carries little meaning. The chain uses TRBV5-6 and TRBJ2-3, with 11 bases lining up with TRBD2. CDR3 size: 16 residues. V shed 4 bases, J shed 6 bases, and the junction held 10 bases outside the gene matches. Germline CDR1 reads SGHDT; CDR2 reads YYEEEE. Here the CDR3 reads CASSRDLAGGPDTQYF. The CDR3 bases are TGTGCCAGCAGCCGTGATCTAGCGGGAGGTCCCGATACGCAGTATTTT.

This clonotype is medium-sized by share. Since it is a stray read in a library aimed at alpha chains, this beta chain has a size that is not meaningful. The CDR3: CSARDQGADTQYF. The CDR3 nucleotides read TGCAGTGCTAGAGATCAGGGGGCAGATACGCAGTATTTT. The chain has TRBV20-1 and TRBJ2-3; TRBD1 aligns across 7 bases. The ends lost 0 bases at V and 4 bases at J; junction bases unmatched: 1. This CDR3 has 13 residues. The germline V gene has CDR1 DFQATT and CDR2 SNEGSKA (reference sequence).

By share of the sample, this clonotype is medium-sized. This beta chain appears as a stray read in a library generated for alpha chains; its size is not informative. V and J are TRBV7-2 and TRBJ2-3; D call uncertain. Germline-derived CDR1 and CDR2 are SGHTA and FQGNSA. The V end lost 4 bases, the J end lost 6 bases, and 8 bases lay between the germline ends. The CDR3 consists of 12 residues. CDR3 region: CASSSLRDTQYF. The CDR3 bases are TGTGCCAGCAGCTCCCTCCGGGATACGCAGTATTTT.

Sample share makes this clonotype medium-sized. For a library built for alpha chains, this beta chain is a stray read; little rests on its size. The chain employs TRBV3-1 and TRBJ1-2, with 7 bases identical to TRBD1. The CDR3 loop spans 14 amino acids. Germline V gene lookup returns CDR1 LGHDT and CDR2 YNNKEL (reference sequence). The ends lost 5 bases at V and 6 bases at J; junction bases unmatched: 9. This CDR3 is CASSFRTGGNGYTF. The CDR3 DNA is TGTGCCAGCAGCTTCCGGACAGGCGGAAATGGCTACACCTTC.

This clonotype has at least ten counts. This beta chain represents an off-target read in a library built for alpha chains; its size is of limited meaning. The chain uses TRBV18 and TRBJ2-2; D is unclear. Germline CDR1 is KGHSH and CDR2 is LQKENI. There are 13 residues in the CDR3. V lost 3 bases and J 6 bases, leaving 8 bases between the germline ends. CDR3 region: CASSPQAAGELFF. The CDR3 region has the DNA TGTGCCAGCTCACCGCAAGCAGCCGGGGAGCTGTTTTTT.

This clonotype was observed at least ten times. The library was designed around alpha chains, so this beta chain is a stray read whose abundance carries little weight. This chain links TRBV7-6 with TRBJ2-3; the match to TRBD2 covers 11 bases. CDR3 size: 16 residues. After removal of 3 bases from V and 2 bases from J, the junction contained 4 bases not matched to a gene. CDR1 is SGHVS, CDR2 FNYEAQ, per germline. This CDR3 is CASSLTSGASTDTQYF. The DNA of the CDR3 is TGTGCCAGCAGCTTGACTAGCGGGGCTTCCACAGATACGCAGTATTTT.

In its sample, this clonotype ranks as medium-sized (0.01 to 0.1%). This beta chain is a stray sequence in a library constructed for alpha chains; its clone size is not meaningful. This sequence joins TRBV28 and TRBJ2-1, with D tentatively TRBD1 (7 bases). Germline V gene lookup returns CDR1 MDHEN and CDR2 SYDVKM. Trimming took 3 bases from V and 3 from J, leaving 12 bases between them. The CDR3 contains 15 residues. CDR3: CASSFRGTDYNEQFF. In nucleotides, the CDR3 is TGTGCCAGCAGTTTTCGGGGGACAGACTACAATGAGCAGTTCTTC. The variable domain in full, with the rest retrieved from reference TRBV28 and TRBJ2-1, is DVKVTQSSRYLVKRTGEKVFLECVQDMDHENMFWYRQDPGLGLRLIYFSYDVKMKEKGDIPEGYSVSREKKERFSLILESASTNQTSMYLCASSFRGTDYNEQFFGPGTRLTVL.

This clonotype was counted many times. As an off-target read in a library built for alpha chains, this beta chain has a frequency of little significance. The chain uses TRBV18 and TRBJ2-7; D remains unclear. V shed 6 bases and J shed 0 bases, with 9 bases lying between them. Germline CDR1 and CDR2: KGHSH and LQKENI. The CDR3 covers 13 residues. The CDR3 protein is CASSLVTSYEQYF. DNA of the CDR3: TGTGCCAGCTCGCTTGTTACCTCCTACGAGCAGTACTTC.

This clonotype is medium-sized. In a library made to pick up alpha chains, this beta chain is a stray read with a size that means little. The rearrangement links TRBV20-1 to TRBJ2-5; 7 nucleotides line up with TRBD2. There are 14 residues in the CDR3. Germline loops: CDR1 DFQATT, CDR2 SNEGSKA (reference sequence). J was trimmed by 5 bases and V by 1 base; bases with no gene match: 7. The DNA for the CDR3 is TGCAGTGCTAGAGTGACGGGAGGTGGGGAGACCCAGTACTTC. Translated: CSARVTGGGETQYF.

This clonotype is medium-sized (0.01 to 0.1%). This beta chain is an off-target read within a library intended for alpha chains, so its frequency means little. The chain couples TRBV29-1 to TRBJ2-1, with D perhaps matching TRBD1 (6 bases). V shed 0 bases and J shed 8 bases, with 17 bases lying between them. The V gene's germline CDR1 is SQVTM and CDR2 ANQGSEA. CDR3 length: 15 residues. The CDR3 nucleotides read TGCAGCGTTGAAGAGTACAGCAGGGGTCTCGATGAGCAGTTCTTC. This gives the protein CSVEEYSRGLDEQFF.

In its sample, this clonotype ranks as medium-sized. Found in a library prepared for alpha chains, this beta chain is an off-target read, and its abundance has little meaning. The chain recombines TRBV10-3 with TRBJ2-7; TRBD1 matches 10 bases. There are 15 residues in the CDR3. The junction had 5 bases not matched to a gene; V was cut back by 3 bases and J by 3 bases. Germline-derived CDR1 and CDR2 are ENHRY and SYGVKD. CDR3 residues: CAISDGTGVNYEQYF. The CDR3 region has the DNA TGTGCCATCAGTGACGGGACAGGGGTGAACTACGAGCAGTACTTC.

This clonotype has at least ten counts. This beta chain came through as a stray read in a library set up for alpha chains, and its size says little. The chain has TRBV5-8 and TRBJ1-2; maybe TRBD1 (5 bases). V gave up 0 bases and J gave up 8 bases, with 11 bases separating them. The CDR3 runs to 13 residues. CDR1 SGHTS and CDR2 YDEGEE come from the germline V gene. The CDR3 protein is CASSLGFKGGYTF. The CDR3 nucleotides are TGTGCCAGCAGCTTGGGATTCAAGGGGGGCTACACCTTC.

This clonotype is categorized as medium-sized. This beta chain slipped into a library made for alpha chains as a stray read, so its size is not meaningful. This chain links TRBV6-5 with TRBJ2-7; TRBD2 aligns across 7 bases. Germline V gives CDR1 MNHEY, CDR2 SVGAGI. This CDR3 is built from 14 residues. J was trimmed by 2 bases and V by 8 bases; bases with no gene match: 9. The CDR3: CASGGAGTTYEQYF. For the CDR3, the DNA is TGTGCCAGCGGAGGAGCGGGGACCACCTACGAGCAGTACTTC.

This clonotype was seen many times. This beta chain lies outside the target of a library built for alpha chains; its clone size means little. The genes are TRBV20-1 and TRBJ2-3; the match to TRBD2 covers 12 bases. Germline-derived CDR1 and CDR2 are DFQATT and SNEGSKA (reference sequence). Germline trimming cut 6 bases from V and 5 bases from J; bases unmatched to any gene: 6. The length of the CDR3 is 14 residues. Written as DNA, the CDR3 is TGCAGTGCACCGACTAGCGGGAGTCTAGATACGCAGTATTTT. Amino acids: CSAPTSGSLDTQYF.

This clonotype was seen repeatedly, ten times or more. Being off target in a library aimed at alpha chains, this beta chain has a size of little meaning. This chain uses TRBV14 with TRBJ2-5; no reliable D call. The germline gives CDR1 SGHDN, CDR2 FVKESK. V was trimmed by 1 base and J by 3 bases, leaving 12 bases between them. The CDR3 has 15 amino acids. The CDR3, as DNA: TGTGCCAGCAGCCAAGTTAACCCAGCGAAAGAGACCCAGTACTTC. Encoded protein: CASSQVNPAKETQYF. The whole variable domain, remainder taken from reference TRBV14 and TRBJ2-5, is EAGVTQFPSHSVIEKGQTVTLRCDPISGHDNLYWYRRVMGKEIKFLLHFVKESKQDESGMPNNRFLAERTGGTYSTLKVQPAELEDSGVYFCASSQVNPAKETQYFGPGTRLLVL.

This clonotype has ten or more counts. A library prepared for alpha chains yielded this beta chain as an off-target read; its size is of little meaning. This CDR3 reads CASSLVLRNTIYF. CDR3 DNA: TGTGCCAGCAGCTTAGTTTTGAGAAACACCATATATTTT. This chain uses TRBV11-2 with TRBJ1-3; D unclear. The V and J ends lost 1 base and 5 bases respectively, with 6 bases between them. The V gene's germline CDR1 is SGHAT and CDR2 FQNNGV. This CDR3 comprises 13 residues.

This clonotype has a count of ten or more. The library was built for alpha chains, so this beta chain is an off-target read and its size means little. J is TRBJ1-2 and V is TRBV20-1, with D tentatively TRBD1 (5 bases). Germline-derived CDR1 and CDR2 are DFQATT and SNEGSKA (reference sequence). Trimming removed 0 bases from V and 3 bases from J, with 14 bases in between. This CDR3 region has 15 residues. DNA of the CDR3: TGCAGTGCTAGAGATTGGATGGGGCAGGACTATGGCTACACCTTC. It codes for CSARDWMGQDYGYTF.

On this clonotype: This beta chain was picked up by a library intended for alpha chains and is off target, so its count carries little meaning. This chain links TRBV27 with TRBJ2-7; 9 nucleotides match TRBD1. In germline, CDR1 is MNHEY, CDR2 SMNVEV (reference sequence). The CDR3 is made up of 13 amino acids. V lost 8 bases and J lost 6; bases outside the gene matches: 8. For the CDR3, the DNA is TGTGCCAGCGCCCGGACAGGGGTTTCCGAGCAGTACTTC. This gives the protein CASARTGVSEQYF.

This clonotype is categorized as medium-sized. The library was prepared for alpha chains; this beta chain is a stray read, so its frequency means little. The chain has TRBV7-8 and TRBJ2-2; 9 bases align to TRBD2. Germline lookup yields CDR1 SGHVS and CDR2 FQNEAQ. The CDR3 is made up of 18 amino acids. The V gene end was trimmed by 5 bases and the J gene end by 8 bases; junction bases not matched to a gene: 18. CDR3 nucleotides: TGTGCCAGCAGCCTATTGTCCGGGACTAGCTCCAGCAGGGGGGAGCTGTTTTTT. Amino acid sequence: CASSLLSGTSSSRGELFF. The entire variable domain, with the rest obtained from reference TRBV7-8 and TRBJ2-2, is as follows: GAGVSQSPRYKVAKRGQDVALRCDPISGHVSLFWYQQALGQGPEFLTYFQNEAQLDKSGLPSDRFFAERPEGSVSTLKIQRTQQEDSAVYLCASSLLSGTSSSRGELFFGEGSRLTVL.

By sample share, this clonotype is medium-sized (0.01 to 0.1%). Little can be read into the size of this beta chain, an off-target read in a library designed for alpha chains. V gene TRBV20-1 combines with J gene TRBJ2-5; D call uncertain. This CDR3 has 12 amino acids. The germline CDR1 and CDR2 sequences are DFQATT and SNEGSKA (reference sequence). The ends were cut back, 6 bases at V and 2 bases at J, with 10 bases in the middle. CDR3 bases: TGCAGTGCAGCCGACACTCAAGAGACCCAGTACTTC. This sequence encodes CSAADTQETQYF.

This clonotype showed up just a few times. Because the library targeted alpha chains, this beta chain is an off-target read whose size means little. V and J are TRBV2 and TRBJ2-3; TRBD2 matches 14 bases. V gave up 1 base and J gave up 2 bases; unmatched junction bases: 8. The CDR3 has 19 residues. Germline loops: CDR1 SNHLY, CDR2 FYNNEI. CDR3 coding DNA: TGTGCCAGCAGTGAAGATTCGGGACTAGCGGGAGCGGACACAGATACGCAGTATTTT. Protein product: CASSEDSGLAGADTDTQYF.

Ten or more counts support this clonotype. This beta chain turned up in a library designed for alpha chains; as an off-target read, its abundance says little. V is TRBV5-1 and J is TRBJ1-1, with D hard to call. The CDR3 has 14 residues. Germline CDR1 SGHRS, CDR2 YFSETQ. The ends were cut back, 0 bases at V and 3 bases at J, with 9 bases in the middle. CDR3 protein: CASSLGAVYTEAFF. The CDR3 DNA reads TGCGCCAGCAGCTTGGGGGCCGTGTACACTGAAGCTTTCTTT. Full variable domain (outside the CDR3, taken from reference TRBV5-1 and TRBJ1-1): KAGVTQTPRYLIKTRGQQVTLSCSPISGHRSVSWYQQTPGQGLQFLFEYFSETQRNKGNFPGRFSGRQFSNSRSEMNVSTLELGDSALYLCASSLGAVYTEAFFGQGTRLTVV.

The sample holds many counts of this clonotype. This beta chain lies outside the target of a library built for alpha chains; its clone size means little. The chain recombines TRBV5-1 with TRBJ1-1; D not resolved. Trimming left V 2 bases short and J 1 base short, with 9 bases between. This CDR3 comprises 14 residues. Germline loops: CDR1 SGHRS, CDR2 YFSETQ. The CDR3 nucleotides are TGCGCCAGCAGCTTATCCCCTTCGAACACTGAAGCTTTCTTT. The encoded protein is CASSLSPSNTEAFF.

This clonotype was seen at least ten times. Being off target in a library aimed at alpha chains, this beta chain has a size of little meaning. This rearrangement joins TRBV6-5 to TRBJ1-5; no reliable D call. Between the trimmed V and J ends, which lost 5 bases and 0 bases, there was a span of 20 bases. There are 18 residues in the CDR3. Germline CDR1 reads MNHEY; CDR2 reads SVGAGI. The CDR3: CASSPLPAGGSSNQPQHF. The CDR3 coding sequence is TGTGCCAGCAGTCCACTCCCGGCCGGAGGATCTAGCAATCAGCCCCAGCATTTT.